This TCR beta chain originates from a study of radiotherapy plus CTLA-4 blockade in lung cancer. Repertoires were generated with immunoSEQ multiplex PCR, while TCRdb's copy carries only in-frame clones and drops some. The sample consists of tens of thousands of clones, approximately 80% of them appearing once. The CDR3 loop spans 15 amino acids. The V end lost 4 bases, the J end lost 2 bases, and 12 bases lay between the germline ends. Looked up from germline, CDR1 is SGHRS and CDR2 is YFSETQ. The clonotype comes from a human donor with non-small cell lung cancer whose response to radiotherapy plus ipilimumab could not be evaluated. V is TRBV5-1 and J is TRBJ2-2; possible D gene TRBD2, 5 bases. The source was peripheral blood, collected from a patient treated with radiotherapy plus ipilimumab. CDR3: CASSGSGSNTGELFF. The CDR3 DNA is TGCGCCAGCAGCGGGAGCGGAAGCAACACCGGGGAGCTGTTTTTT.